This TCR beta chain derives from a study of T cell clonotyping in hematopoietic cell transplantation. Study-wide points: Few recipient clonotypes overlapped donors; over 97% were de novo at given depth. Graft donor and pretransplant recipient Inverse Simpson Index values predicted broader posttransplant TCR diversity.

Germline V gene data show CDR1 as GTSNPN and CDR2 as SVGIG (reference sequence). The CDR3 spans 13 residues. Trimming took 3 bases from V and 7 from J, leaving 15 bases between them. Here immunoSEQ multiplex PCR was the method, and the copy in TCRdb shows in-frame clones only, minus some. The sample lists nearly 11,000 clones, about 47% occurring once. This clone has just a few counts. What it binds is not known. Sequenced here: PBMCs, sampled 30 days after allogeneic stem cell transplant. This TCR was recovered from a male patient in his fifties who had an allogeneic stem cell transplant from an unrelated donor, so the T cells may come from the graft donor. Some clones in this sample may be carry-over from other donors' samples. This chain joins TRBV30 and TRBJ1-2, with D possibly TRBD1 on 5 matching bases. The CDR3 here is CAWRQWGGGGYTF. The CDR3 region has the DNA TGTGCCTGGAGACAGTGGGGCGGGGGTGGCTACACCTTC.